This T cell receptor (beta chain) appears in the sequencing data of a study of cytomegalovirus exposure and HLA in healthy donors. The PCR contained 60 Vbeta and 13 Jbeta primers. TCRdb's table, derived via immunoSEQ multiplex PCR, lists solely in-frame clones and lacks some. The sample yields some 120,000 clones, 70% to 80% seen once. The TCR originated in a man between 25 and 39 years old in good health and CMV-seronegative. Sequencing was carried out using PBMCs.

In DNA, the CDR3 is TGTGCCAGCAGCGAACAGGGACAGGGAACGAATACGCAGTATTTT. Its protein product is CASSEQGQGTNTQYF. The rearrangement links TRBV7-9 to TRBJ2-3; 9 bases match TRBD1. The V gene end was trimmed by 5 bases and the J gene end by 7 bases; junction bases not matched to a gene: 10. The CDR3 covers 15 residues. In germline, CDR1 is SEHNR, CDR2 FQNEAQ (reference sequence).